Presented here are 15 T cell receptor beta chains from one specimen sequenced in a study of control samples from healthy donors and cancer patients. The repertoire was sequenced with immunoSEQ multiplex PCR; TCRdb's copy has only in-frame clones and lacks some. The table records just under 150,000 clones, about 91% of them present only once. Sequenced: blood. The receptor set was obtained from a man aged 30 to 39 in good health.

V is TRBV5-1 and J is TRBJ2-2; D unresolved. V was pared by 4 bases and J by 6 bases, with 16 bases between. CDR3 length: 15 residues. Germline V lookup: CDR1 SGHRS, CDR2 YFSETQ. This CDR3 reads CASSPTAVSAGELFF. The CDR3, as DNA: TGCGCCAGCAGCCCCACTGCGGTCTCGGCCGGGGAGCTGTTTTTT.

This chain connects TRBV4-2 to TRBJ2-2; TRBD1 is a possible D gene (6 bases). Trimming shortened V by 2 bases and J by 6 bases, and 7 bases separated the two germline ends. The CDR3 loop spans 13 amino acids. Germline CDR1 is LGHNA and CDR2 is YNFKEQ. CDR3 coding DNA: TGTGCCAGCAGCCAAAACAGGGCCGGGGAGCTGTTTTTT. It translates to CASSQNRAGELFF.

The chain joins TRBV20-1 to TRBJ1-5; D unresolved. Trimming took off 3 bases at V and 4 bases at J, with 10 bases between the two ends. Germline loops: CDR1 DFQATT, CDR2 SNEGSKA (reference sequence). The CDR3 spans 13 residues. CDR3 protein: CSASRAENQPQHF. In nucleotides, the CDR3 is TGCAGTGCTAGTAGGGCAGAGAATCAGCCCCAGCATTTT.

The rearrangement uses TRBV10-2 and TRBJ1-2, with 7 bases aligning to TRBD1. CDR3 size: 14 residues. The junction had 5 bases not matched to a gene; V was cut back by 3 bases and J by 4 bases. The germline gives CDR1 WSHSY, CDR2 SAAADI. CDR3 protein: CASSDRTGAYGYTF. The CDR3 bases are TGCGCCAGCAGTGATCGGACAGGAGCCTATGGCTACACCTTC.

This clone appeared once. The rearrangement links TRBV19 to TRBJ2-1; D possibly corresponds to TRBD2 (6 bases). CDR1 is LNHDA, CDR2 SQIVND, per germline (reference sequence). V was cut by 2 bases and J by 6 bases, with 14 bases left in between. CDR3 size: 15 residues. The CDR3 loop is CASSIIRGISNEQFF. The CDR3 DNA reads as TGTGCCAGTAGTATAATCCGGGGGATCAGCAATGAGCAGTTCTTC.

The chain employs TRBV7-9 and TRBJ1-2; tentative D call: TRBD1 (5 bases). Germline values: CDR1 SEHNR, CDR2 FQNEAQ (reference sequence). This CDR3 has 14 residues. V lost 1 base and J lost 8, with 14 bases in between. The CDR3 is CASSLGQGGVGYTF. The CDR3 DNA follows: TGTGCCAGCAGCTTAGGGCAGGGAGGAGTCGGCTACACCTTC.

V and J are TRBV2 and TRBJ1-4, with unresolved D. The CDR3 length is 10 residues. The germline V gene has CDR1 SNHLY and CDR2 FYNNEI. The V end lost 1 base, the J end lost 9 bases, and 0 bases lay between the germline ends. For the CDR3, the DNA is TGTGCCAGCAGTGAAGAAAAACTGTTTTTT. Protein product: CASSEEKLFF.

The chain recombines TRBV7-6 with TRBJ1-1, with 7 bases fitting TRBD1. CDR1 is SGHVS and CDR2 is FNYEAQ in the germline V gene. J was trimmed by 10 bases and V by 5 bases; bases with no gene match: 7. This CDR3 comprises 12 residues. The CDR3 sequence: CASSDDRERAFF. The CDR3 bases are TGTGCCAGCAGCGACGACAGGGAAAGAGCTTTCTTT. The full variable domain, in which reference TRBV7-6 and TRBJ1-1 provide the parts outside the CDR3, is GAGVSQSPRYKVTKRGQDVALRCDPISGHVSLYWYRQALGQGPEFLTYFNYEAQQDKSGLPNDRFSAERPEGSISTLTIQRTEQRDSAMYRCASSDDRERAFFGQGTRLTVV.

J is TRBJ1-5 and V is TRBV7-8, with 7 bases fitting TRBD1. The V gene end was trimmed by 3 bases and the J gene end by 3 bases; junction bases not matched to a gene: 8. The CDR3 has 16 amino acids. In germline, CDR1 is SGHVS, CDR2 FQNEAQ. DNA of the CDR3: TGTGCCAGCAGCTTGGATAGGACAGGAAACAATCAGCCCCAGCATTTT. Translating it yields CASSLDRTGNNQPQHF.

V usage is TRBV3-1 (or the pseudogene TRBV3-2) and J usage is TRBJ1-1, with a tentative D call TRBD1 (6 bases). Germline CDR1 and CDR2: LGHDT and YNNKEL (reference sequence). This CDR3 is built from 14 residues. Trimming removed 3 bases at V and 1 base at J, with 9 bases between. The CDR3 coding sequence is TGTGCCAGCAGCCAGCTGACAGGGAACACTGAAGCTTTCTTT. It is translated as CASSQLTGNTEAFF.

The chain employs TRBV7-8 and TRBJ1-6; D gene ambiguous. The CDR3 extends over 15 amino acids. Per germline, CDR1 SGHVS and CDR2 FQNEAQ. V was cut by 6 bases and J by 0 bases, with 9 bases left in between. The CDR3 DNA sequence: TGTGCCAGCAGACCGCGGAGCTCCTATAATTCACCCCTCCACTTT. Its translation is CASRPRSSYNSPLHF.

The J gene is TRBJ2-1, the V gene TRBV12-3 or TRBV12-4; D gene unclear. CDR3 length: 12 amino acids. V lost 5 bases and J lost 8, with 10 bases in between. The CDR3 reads CASSVHGDEQFF. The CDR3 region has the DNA TGTGCCAGCAGTGTCCACGGTGATGAGCAGTTCTTC.

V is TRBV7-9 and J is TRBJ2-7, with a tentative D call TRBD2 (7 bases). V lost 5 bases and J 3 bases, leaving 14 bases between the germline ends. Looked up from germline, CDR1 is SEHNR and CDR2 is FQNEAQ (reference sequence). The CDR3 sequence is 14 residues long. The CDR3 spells CASSPGGGLYEQYF. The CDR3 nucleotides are TGTGCCAGCAGCCCCGGCGGGGGCCTCTACGAGCAGTACTTC.

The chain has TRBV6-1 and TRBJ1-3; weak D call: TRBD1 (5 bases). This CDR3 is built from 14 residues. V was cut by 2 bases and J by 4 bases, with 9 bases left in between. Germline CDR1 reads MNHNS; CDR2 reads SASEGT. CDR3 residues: CASSERQGGNTIYF. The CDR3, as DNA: TGTGCCAGCAGTGAACGGCAGGGCGGAAACACCATATATTTT.

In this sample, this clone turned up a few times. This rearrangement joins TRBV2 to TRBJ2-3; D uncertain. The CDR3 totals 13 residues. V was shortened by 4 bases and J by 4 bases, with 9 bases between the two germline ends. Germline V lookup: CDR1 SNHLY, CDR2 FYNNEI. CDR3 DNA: TGTGCCAGCAGTGCTGGGCAAGCAGATACGCAGTATTTT. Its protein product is CASSAGQADTQYF.